The 5 T cell receptor beta chains given below trace back to one sample, sequenced in a study of STAT5B mutations in CD4+ large granular lymphocyte leukemia (dated 2022 in TCRdb). The library was built by means of the immunoSEQ multiplex PCR assay. TCRdb limited this immuneACCESS table to in-frame rearrangements with V and J called. A share of clones is missing; checked studies link under half to unresolved V genes, and the rest is unexplained. Recorded for this sample are over 25,000 clones; about 71% of them occurred a single time. The ten largest make up roughly 2% of the sample. Material: CD4+ T cells from blood buffy coats. The receptors derive from a human donor in good health.

J is TRBJ1-3 and V is TRBV6-6; weak D call: TRBD1 (5 bases). CDR3 length equals 14 residues. Looked up from germline, CDR1 is MNHNY and CDR2 is SVGAGI (reference sequence). Trimming took 6 bases from V and 4 from J, leaving 13 bases between them. The CDR3 is CASSRQGSGNTIYF. CDR3 nucleotide sequence: TGTGCCAGCAGCAGGCAGGGTTCAGGAAACACCATATATTTT.

The CDR3: CASSSRGWRGSNTEAFF. CDR3 coding DNA: TGTGCCAGCAGCTCGAGGGGATGGCGGGGTTCGAACACTGAAGCTTTCTTT. This rearrangement joins TRBV5-4 to TRBJ1-1, with D possibly being TRBD1 (5 bases). CDR3 length equals 17 residues. V lost 3 bases to trimming and J lost 1 base, with 19 bases between them. The V gene's germline CDR1 is SGHNT and CDR2 YYREEE (reference sequence).

This clone was counted a few times. V and J are TRBV2 and TRBJ1-6; D may be TRBD1 (5 bases). V was shortened by 10 bases and J by 8 bases, with 18 bases between the two germline ends. This CDR3 contains 14 residues. Germline V gene sequence: CDR1 SNHLY, CDR2 FYNNEI. The CDR3 region is CAINSGLTYSPLHF. Here the CDR3 DNA reads TGTGCCATAAACTCGGGACTTACTTATTCACCCCTCCACTTT.

This clone was found once. The genes are TRBV5-1 and TRBJ1-2; no firm D call. CDR1 is SGHRS, CDR2 YFSETQ, per germline. The CDR3 extends over 13 amino acids. V was trimmed by 0 bases and J by 5 bases, leaving 8 bases between them. The CDR3 is CASSLGAEYGYTF. CDR3 bases: TGCGCCAGCAGCTTGGGGGCCGAGTATGGCTACACCTTC.

In this sample, this clone turned up a few times. CDR3 bases: TGTGCCAGCTCACCATCTTTGTGGGATGGAGGCACTGAAGCTTTCTTT. Protein product: CASSPSLWDGGTEAFF. This sequence joins TRBV18 and TRBJ1-1, with D hard to call. This CDR3 is built from 16 residues. The germline gives CDR1 KGHSH, CDR2 LQKENI. Trimming shortened V by 2 bases and J by 4 bases, and 17 bases separated the two germline ends.